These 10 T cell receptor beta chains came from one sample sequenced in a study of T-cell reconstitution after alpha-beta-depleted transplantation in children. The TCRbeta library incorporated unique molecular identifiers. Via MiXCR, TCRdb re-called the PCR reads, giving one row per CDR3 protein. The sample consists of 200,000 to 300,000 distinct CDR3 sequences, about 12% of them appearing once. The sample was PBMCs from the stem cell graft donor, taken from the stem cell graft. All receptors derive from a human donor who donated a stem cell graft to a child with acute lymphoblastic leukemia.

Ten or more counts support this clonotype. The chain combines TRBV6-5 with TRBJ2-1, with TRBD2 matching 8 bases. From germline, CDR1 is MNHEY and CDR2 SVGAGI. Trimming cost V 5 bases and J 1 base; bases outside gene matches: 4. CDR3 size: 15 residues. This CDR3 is CASSTTGGSYNEQFF. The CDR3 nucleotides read TGTGCCAGCAGTACCACGGGGGGGTCCTACAATGAGCAGTTCTTC.

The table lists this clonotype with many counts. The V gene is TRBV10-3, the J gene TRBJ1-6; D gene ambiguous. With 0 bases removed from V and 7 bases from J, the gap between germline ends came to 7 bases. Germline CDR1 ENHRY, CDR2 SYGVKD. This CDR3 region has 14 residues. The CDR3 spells CAISESAENSPLHF. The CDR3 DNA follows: TGTGCCATCAGTGAGTCGGCAGAGAATTCACCCCTCCACTTT.

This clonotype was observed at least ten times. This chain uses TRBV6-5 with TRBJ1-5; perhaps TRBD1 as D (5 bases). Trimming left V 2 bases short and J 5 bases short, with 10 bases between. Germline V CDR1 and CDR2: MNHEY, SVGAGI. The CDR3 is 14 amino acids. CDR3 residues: CASSYRTGYQPQHF. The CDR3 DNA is TGTGCCAGCAGTTACCGTACAGGATATCAGCCCCAGCATTTT.

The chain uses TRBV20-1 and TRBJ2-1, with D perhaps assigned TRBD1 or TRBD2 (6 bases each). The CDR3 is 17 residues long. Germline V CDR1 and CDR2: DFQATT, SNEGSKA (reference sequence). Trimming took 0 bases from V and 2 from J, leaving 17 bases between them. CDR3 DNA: TGCAGTGCTAGAGACAGGGGAGGACTCCTCGCCTACAATGAGCAGTTCTTC. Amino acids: CSARDRGGLLAYNEQFF.

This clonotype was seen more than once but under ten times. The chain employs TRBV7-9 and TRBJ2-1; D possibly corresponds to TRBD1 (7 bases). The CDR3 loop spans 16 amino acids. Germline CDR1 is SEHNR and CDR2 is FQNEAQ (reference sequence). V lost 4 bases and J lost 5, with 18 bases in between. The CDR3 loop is CASSSGGRTGNNEQFF. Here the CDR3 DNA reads TGTGCCAGCAGCTCAGGGGGGCGGACTGGGAACAATGAGCAGTTCTTC.

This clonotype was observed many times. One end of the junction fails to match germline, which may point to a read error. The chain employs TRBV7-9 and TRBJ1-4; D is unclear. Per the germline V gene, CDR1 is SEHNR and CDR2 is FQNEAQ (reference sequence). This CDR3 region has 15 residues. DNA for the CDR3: TGTGCCAGCAGCGTAGCCGTGAGGCGTAATGAAAAACTGTTTTTT. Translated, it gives CASSVAVRRNEKLFF.

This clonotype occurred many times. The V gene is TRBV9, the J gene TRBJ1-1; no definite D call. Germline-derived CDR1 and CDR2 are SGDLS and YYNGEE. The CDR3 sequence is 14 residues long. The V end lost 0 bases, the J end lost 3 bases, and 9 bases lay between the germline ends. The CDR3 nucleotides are TGTGCCAGCAGCGTAGTGCCGGAGGACACTGAAGCTTTCTTT. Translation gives CASSVVPEDTEAFF.

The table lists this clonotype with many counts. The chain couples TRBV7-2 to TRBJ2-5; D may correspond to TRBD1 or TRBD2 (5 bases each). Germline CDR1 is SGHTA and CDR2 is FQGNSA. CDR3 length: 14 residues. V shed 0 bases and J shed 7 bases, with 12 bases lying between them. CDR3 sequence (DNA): TGTGCCAGCAGCTTAGCCGGGTCCGGGGCGACCCAGTACTTC. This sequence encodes CASSLAGSGATQYF.

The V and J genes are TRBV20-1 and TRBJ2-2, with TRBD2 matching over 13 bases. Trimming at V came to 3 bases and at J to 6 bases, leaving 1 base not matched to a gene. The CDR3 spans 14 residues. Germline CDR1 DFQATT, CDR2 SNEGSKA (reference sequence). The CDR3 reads CSARGLAGSGELFF. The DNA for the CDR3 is TGCAGTGCTAGGGGACTAGCGGGATCCGGGGAGCTGTTTTTT.

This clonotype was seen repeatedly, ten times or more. This CDR3 reads CASSLSRGANYGYTF. The CDR3 coding sequence is TGTGCCAGCAGCCTTTCCAGGGGTGCAAACTATGGCTACACCTTC. The gene calls are TRBV4-2 and TRBJ1-2, with a weak D call TRBD1 (6 bases). Trimming took off 4 bases at V and 2 bases at J, with 14 bases between the two ends. The CDR3 consists of 15 residues. Germline CDR1 LGHNA, CDR2 YNFKEQ.